The rows below give T cell receptor beta chains drawn from one sample of a study of control samples from healthy donors and cancer patients. Libraries were prepared by immunoSEQ multiplex PCR; TCRdb keeps only in-frame clonotypes and omits some of them. The table shows over 150,000 clones, with roughly 95% occurring only once. The source material was blood. These TCRs come from a woman in her 30s in good health. Each CDR3 is given with its conserved first and last residue. The D gene is left open where the match is weak. Rows may omit the clone size; those that give it use once, few, many or a size class.

j_call | v_call | clone_size | d_call | cdr3_aa | cdr3_nt
TRBJ1-6 | TRBV7-6 | . | . | CASSPESSLGNSYNSPLHF | TGTGCCAGCAGCCCCGAGAGCTCTTTGGGGAACTCCTATAATTCACCCCTCCACTTT
TRBJ1-2 | TRBV14 | . | . | CASSQASSSGRTF | TGTGCCAGCAGCCAAGCTTCGTCAAGTGGCAGAACCTTC
TRBJ2-1 | TRBV7-9 | once | . | CASSLAGAPGQFF | TGTGCCAGCAGCCTCGCAGGGGCCCCAGGGCAGTTCTTC
TRBJ2-7 | TRBV6-5 | . | TRBD2 | CASSGTSGYEQYF | TGTGCCAGCAGCGGGACTAGCGGTTACGAGCAGTACTTC
TRBJ2-2 | TRBV7-2 | . | . | CASSLDGTVTGELFF | TGTGCCAGCAGCTTAGACGGTACAGTAACCGGGGAGCTGTTTTTT
TRBJ2-3 | TRBV6-5 | . | TRBD1 | CASSWDRGEQYF | TGTGCCAGCAGTTGGGACAGGGGTGAACAGTATTTT
TRBJ1-2 | TRBV19 | once | . | CASSMGSSGYMGYTF | TGTGCCAGTAGTATGGGTTCCTCCGGCTATATGGGCTACACCTTC
TRBJ2-3 | TRBV27 | . | . | CASSSSGAGTDTQYF | TGTGCCAGCAGTTCTTCCGGAGCTGGCACAGATACGCAGTATTTT
TRBJ2-7 | TRBV28 | . | . | CASSRAGSSYEQYF | TGTGCCAGCAGTCGTGCAGGGTCATCCTACGAGCAGTACTTC
TRBJ2-5 | TRBV9 | once | TRBD1 | CASSVRGSWGRGNKETQYF | TGTGCCAGCAGCGTAAGAGGAAGTTGGGGCAGGGGGAATAAGGAGACCCAGTACTTC
TRBJ2-3 | TRBV6-2/TRBV6-3 | . | . | CASSYSQVVGTDTQYF | TGTGCCAGCAGTTACTCACAGGTGGTAGGCACAGATACGCAGTATTTT
TRBJ2-7 | TRBV28 | . | TRBD1 | CASSLRDRPYEQYF | TGTGCCAGCAGCCTCCGGGACAGACCCTACGAGCAGTACTTC
TRBJ1-2 | TRBV6-5 | . | . | CASKPQGIGYGYTF | TGTGCCAGCAAGCCTCAGGGAATCGGCTATGGCTACACCTTC
TRBJ2-7 | TRBV2 | . | TRBD1 | CASSDFWSSGHRGSYEQYF | TGTGCCAGCAGTGATTTTTGGTCTTCGGGTCACAGGGGCTCCTACGAGCAGTACTTC
TRBJ2-7 | TRBV9 | . | . | CASSVDESYEQYF | TGTGCCAGCAGCGTGGACGAATCCTACGAGCAGTACTTC
TRBJ1-4 | TRBV9 | . | . | CASSPGITPTNEKLFF | TGTGCCAGCAGCCCTGGGATAACCCCAACTAATGAAAAACTGTTTTTT
TRBJ2-7 | TRBV7-9 | . | . | CASSHLSYEQYF | TGTGCCAGCAGCCACCTCTCCTACGAGCAGTACTTC
TRBJ2-2 | TRBV6-5 | . | TRBD1 | CANRGPNTGELFF | TGTGCCAACAGGGGACCAAACACCGGGGAGCTGTTTTTT
TRBJ1-1 | TRBV28 | once | TRBD1 | CASSLFPRRDRANTEAFF | TGTGCCAGCAGTTTATTCCCCCGAAGGGACAGGGCGAACACTGAAGCTTTCTTT
TRBJ2-3 | TRBV7-9 | . | . | CASSLASTDTQYF | TGTGCCAGCAGCTTAGCAAGTACAGATACGCAGTATTTT
TRBJ1-2 | TRBV28 | . | . | CASSLPEDNYGYTF | TGTGCCAGCAGTTTACCAGAGGATAACTATGGCTACACCTTC
TRBJ1-4 | TRBV14 | . | TRBD1 | CASSQDLGTGDPANEKLFF | TGTGCCAGCAGCCAAGATCTAGGGACAGGGGACCCAGCTAATGAAAAACTGTTTTTT